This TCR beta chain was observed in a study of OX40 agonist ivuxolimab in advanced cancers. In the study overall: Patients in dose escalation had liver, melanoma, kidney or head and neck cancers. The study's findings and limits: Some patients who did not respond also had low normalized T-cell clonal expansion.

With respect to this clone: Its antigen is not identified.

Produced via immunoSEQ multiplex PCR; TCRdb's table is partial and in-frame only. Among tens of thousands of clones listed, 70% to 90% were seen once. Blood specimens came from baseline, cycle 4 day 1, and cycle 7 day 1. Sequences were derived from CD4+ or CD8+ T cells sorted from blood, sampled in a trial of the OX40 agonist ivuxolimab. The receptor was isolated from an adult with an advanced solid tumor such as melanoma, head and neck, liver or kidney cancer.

CDR3 sequence reads: CASSQAGGPNEQFF. In nucleotides, the CDR3 is TGTGCCAGCAGTCAAGCGGGAGGGCCCAATGAGCAGTTCTTC. V and J are TRBV9 and TRBJ2-1; 10 bases line up with TRBD2. In germline, CDR1 is SGDLS, CDR2 YYNGEE. After removal of 5 bases from V and 6 bases from J, the junction contained 5 bases not matched to a gene. This CDR3 contains 14 residues. Full variable domain (missing parts from reference TRBV9 and TRBJ2-1): DSGVTQTPKHLITATGQRVTLRCSPRSGDLSVYWYQQSLDQGLQFLIQYYNGEERAKGNILERFSAQQFPDLHSELNLSSLELGDSALYFCASSQAGGPNEQFFGPGTRLTVL.